What follows describes a single TCR beta chain. This clone was seen only once. Its antigen has not been determined. No much larger clonotype is one base removed from it; base qualities were not supplied. These data belong to a study of blood T cell repertoires in COVID-19 (dated by TCRdb to 2019 to 2021). Regarding the complete study: The collaborator samples originated in the United States, Italy and Spain and spanned the acute and convalescent phases of COVID-19. The repertoires were released in a freely available public database meant as a resource for research on the immune response to SARS-CoV-2. Where HLA class I and class II types were available, the types were taken from metadata supplied by the sample provider, not from assay-based typing. The material from the prospective study consisted of cDNA or gDNA derived from T cells, B-cell-depleted T cells, or PBMCs. Subjects who had been exposed to COVID-19, were actively infected with it, or had recovered from it provided the deeply sampled blood TCRbeta repertoires that made up the dataset. Sample metadata almost always included a de-identified subject ID, COVID-19 status, age in years and sex. The samples were drawn from two sources: the first 160 participants of the ongoing ImmuneRACE study, and 950 to 1,500 subjects contributed by 6 global collaborators. Study-wide findings and limitations: How much clinical and demographic metadata was included differed by source and by participant, and the metadata was provided uncurated.

TCRbeta CDR3 regions were amplified from genomic DNA by means of the immunoSEQ Assay, a bias-controlled multiplex PCR. In the paper's pipeline: The number of nucleated cells in each sample was estimated from the amplification of reference gene primers within the assay. Sequence reads were collapsed and filtered to measure the absolute abundance of every unique TCRbeta CDR3 rearrangement. For each sample, productive Simpson clonality was calculated by taking the square root of Simpson's diversity index across productive rearrangements. In TCRdb, the immuneACCESS table is reduced to in-frame sequences with V and J assigned. These tables do not hold every clone; where another copy was compared, an unresolved V gene accounts for under half, and the others remain unexplained. From that table come the V and J calls and clone size; the DNA was used to work out D and trimming. This sample holds 55,000 to 80,000 clones; roughly 89% were observed only once. The top ten clones comprise about 9.2% of the sample.

The germline V gene specifies KGHDR as CDR1 and SFDVKD as CDR2. The junction carries 6 bases between V and J, which are trimmed by 3 bases and 2 bases respectively. Taken from cysteine to phenylalanine, the CDR3 has 14 residues. Only the CDR3 DNA stays, 42 bases, in frame from base 1. Each collaborating institution followed its own protocols to collect whole blood in K2EDTA tubes. For TCRbeta analysis, collaborators shipped samples in one of three forms: frozen whole blood, isolated PBMCs, or DNA extracted from either of those sample types. What was sequenced was peripheral blood. This TCR derives from a man of 80 years or more with acute or convalescent COVID-19. The rearrangement combines TRBV24-1 with TRBJ2-2, with no confidently assigned D gene. The DNA reads as follows: TGTGCCACCAGTGATCCAGGAAACACCGGGGAGCTGTTTTTT. It specifies CATSDPGNTGELFF.